This paragraph reports one T cell receptor beta chain. These data originate in a study of cytomegalovirus exposure and HLA in healthy donors. The CDR3 loop spans 15 amino acids. Germline assignment: CDR1 MGHDK and CDR2 SYGVNS. The V gene end was trimmed by 8 bases and the J gene end by 5 bases; junction bases not matched to a gene: 12. PCR amplification relied on 60 Vbeta primers (plus 13 Jbeta primers). The protocol was immunoSEQ multiplex PCR, while the TCRdb copy is restricted to in-frame clones and leaves out a portion. Among around 40,000 clones listed, about 90% were seen once. Material: PBMCs. This TCR came from a woman between 40 and 55 years old in good health and CMV-seropositive. The J gene is TRBJ2-4, the V gene TRBV25-1; TRBD2 matches 7 bases. As DNA, the CDR3 is TGTGCCAGCCAACCCGGCAGCCGGGAGGAAAACATTCAGTACTTC. It is translated as CASQPGSREENIQYF.